This T cell receptor beta chain was identified during a study of blood T cell repertoires in COVID-19. This CDR3 is built from 18 residues. The V gene's germline CDR1 is MNHEY and CDR2 SMNVEV (reference sequence). V dropped 5 bases and J dropped 0 bases, with 19 bases sitting between them. The protocol was immunoSEQ multiplex PCR, while the TCRdb copy is restricted to in-frame clones and leaves out a portion. This sample has around 250,000 clones, with roughly 80% found just once. Sequenced: PBMCs or T cells enriched from blood (not recorded which). This TCR was recovered from a man aged 25 to 40 with acute COVID-19. The rearrangement uses TRBV27 and TRBJ2-2; a weak D match, TRBD2 (6 bases). For the CDR3, the DNA is TGTGCCAGCAGTCCGGGAGCAGCCCAGGCCTCGAACACCGGGGAGCTGTTTTTT. This sequence encodes CASSPGAAQASNTGELFF.